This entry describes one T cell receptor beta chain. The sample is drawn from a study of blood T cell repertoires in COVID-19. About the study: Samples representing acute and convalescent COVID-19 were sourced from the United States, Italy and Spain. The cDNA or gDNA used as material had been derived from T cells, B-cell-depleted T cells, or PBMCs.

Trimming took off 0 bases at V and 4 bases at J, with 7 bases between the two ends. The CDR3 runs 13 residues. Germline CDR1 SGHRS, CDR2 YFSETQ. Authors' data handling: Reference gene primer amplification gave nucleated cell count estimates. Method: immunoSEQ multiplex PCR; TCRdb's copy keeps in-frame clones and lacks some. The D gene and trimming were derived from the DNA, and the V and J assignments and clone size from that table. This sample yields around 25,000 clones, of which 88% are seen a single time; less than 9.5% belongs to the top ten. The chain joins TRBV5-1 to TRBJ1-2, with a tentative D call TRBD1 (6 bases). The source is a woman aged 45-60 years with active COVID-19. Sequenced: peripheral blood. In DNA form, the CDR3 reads TGCGCCAGCAGCTTGGGGACAGTCTATGGCTACACCTTC. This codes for CASSLGTVYGYTF.